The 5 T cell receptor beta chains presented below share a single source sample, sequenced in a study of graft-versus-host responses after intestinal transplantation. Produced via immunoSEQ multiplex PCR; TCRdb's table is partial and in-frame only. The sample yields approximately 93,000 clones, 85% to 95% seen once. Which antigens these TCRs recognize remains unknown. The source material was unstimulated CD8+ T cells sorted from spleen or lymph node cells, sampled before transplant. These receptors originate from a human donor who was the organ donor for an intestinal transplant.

The CDR3 spells CASLHGGSQYF. CDR3 DNA sequence: TGTGCCAGCCTCCACGGGGGGTCGCAGTATTTT. This chain connects TRBV27 to TRBJ2-3; 7 nucleotides agree with TRBD2. The germline V gene encodes CDR1 MNHEY and CDR2 SMNVEV (reference sequence). V trimming: 8 bases; J trimming: 10 bases; junction bases outside the gene matches: 6. This CDR3 is built from 11 residues.

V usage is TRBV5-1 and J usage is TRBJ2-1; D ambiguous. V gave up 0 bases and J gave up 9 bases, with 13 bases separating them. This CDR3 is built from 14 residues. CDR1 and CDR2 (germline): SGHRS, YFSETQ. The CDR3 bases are TGCGCCAGCAGCTTGGTAGCTCAGCAAGGTGAGCAGTTCTTC. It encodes CASSLVAQQGEQFF.

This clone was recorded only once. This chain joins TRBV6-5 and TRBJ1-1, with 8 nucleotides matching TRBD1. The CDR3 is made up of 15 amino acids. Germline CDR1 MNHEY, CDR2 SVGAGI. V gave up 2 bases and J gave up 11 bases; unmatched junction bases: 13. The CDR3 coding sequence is TGTGCCAGCAGTTACACACCTAGACAGGGGAGTTTTGCTTTCTTT. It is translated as CASSYTPRQGSFAFF.

The CDR3: CASSAYEADRSSNQPQHF. The CDR3 region has the DNA TGTGCCAGCAGCGCATACGAAGCAGACAGATCTAGCAATCAGCCCCAGCATTTT. The chain uses TRBV7-8 and TRBJ1-5; D is perhaps TRBD1 (5 bases). Germline V gene sequence: CDR1 SGHVS, CDR2 FQNEAQ. The CDR3 is 18 residues long. V dropped 5 bases and J dropped 0 bases, with 20 bases sitting between them.

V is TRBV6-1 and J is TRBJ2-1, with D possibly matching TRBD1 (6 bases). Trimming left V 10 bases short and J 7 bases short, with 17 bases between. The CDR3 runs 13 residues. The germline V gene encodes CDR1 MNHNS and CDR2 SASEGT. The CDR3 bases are TGTGCCACCTCGGTCCAGGGGAGAAATGAGCAGTTCTTC. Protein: CATSVQGRNEQFF.